The entry below gives a single TCR beta chain sequence along with its context. Profiled with immunoSEQ multiplex PCR; TCRdb holds only in-frame clones, not every one. The data show more than 65,000 clones, 80% to 95% seen once. These data come from a study of technical replicates of blood from several donors. Source material: T cells isolated from PBMCs. This TCR derives from a human donor in good health.

CDR3 in DNA: TGTGCCTGGAGGGCTTCCTATGAGCAGTTCTTC. It specifies CAWRASYEQFF. V and J are TRBV30 and TRBJ2-1, with D unclear. Germline V gives CDR1 GTSNPN, CDR2 SVGIG (reference sequence). There are 11 residues in the CDR3. V was trimmed by 3 bases and J by 8 bases, leaving 8 bases between them.